This T cell receptor (beta chain) was profiled in a study of blood T cell repertoires in COVID-19. The CDR3 has 16 amino acids. Germline V gene sequence: CDR1 SGDLS, CDR2 YYNGEE. Trimming left V 3 bases short and J 6 bases short, with 20 bases between. As processed by the authors: For nucleated cells, counts were estimated from reference gene primer amplification. TCRdb keeps only in-frame clones here, not all; method: immunoSEQ multiplex PCR. V, J and clone size are taken as reported in that table, and D and trimming were inferred from the DNA itself. The table shows approximately 240,000 clones, with under 95% occurring only once.

What was sequenced was PBMCs or T cells enriched from blood (not recorded which). The chain is built from TRBV9 and TRBJ2-3; weak D call: TRBD2 (6 bases). This clonotype was obtained from a woman between 18 and 30 years old who had recovered from COVID-19. DNA of the CDR3: TGTGCCAGCAGCGGGGGAGCGGGCCAAGCCGCGGATACGCAGTATTTT. This gives the protein CASSGGAGQAADTQYF.